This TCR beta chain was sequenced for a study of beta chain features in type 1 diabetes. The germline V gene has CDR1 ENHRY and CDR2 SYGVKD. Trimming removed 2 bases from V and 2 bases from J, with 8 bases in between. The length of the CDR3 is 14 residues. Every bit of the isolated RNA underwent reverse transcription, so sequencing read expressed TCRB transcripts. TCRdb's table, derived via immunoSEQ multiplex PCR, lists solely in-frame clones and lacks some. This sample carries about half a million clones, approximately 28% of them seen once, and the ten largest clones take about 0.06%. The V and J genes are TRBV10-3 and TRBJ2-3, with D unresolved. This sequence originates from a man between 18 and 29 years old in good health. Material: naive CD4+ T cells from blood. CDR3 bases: TGTGCCATCAGTGAGGACAAGTACACAGATACGCAGTATTTT. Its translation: CAISEDKYTDTQYF.